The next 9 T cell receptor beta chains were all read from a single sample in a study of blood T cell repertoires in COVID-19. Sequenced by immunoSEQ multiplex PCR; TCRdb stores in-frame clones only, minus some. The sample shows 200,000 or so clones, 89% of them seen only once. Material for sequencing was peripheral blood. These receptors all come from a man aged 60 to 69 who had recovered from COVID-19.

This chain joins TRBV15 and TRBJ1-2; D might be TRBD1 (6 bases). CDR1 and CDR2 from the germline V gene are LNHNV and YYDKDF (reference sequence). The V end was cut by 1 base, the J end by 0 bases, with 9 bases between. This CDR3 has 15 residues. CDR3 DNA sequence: TGTGCCACCAGCAGAGGGGGGCGGACTAACTATGGCTACACCTTC. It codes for CATSRGGRTNYGYTF.

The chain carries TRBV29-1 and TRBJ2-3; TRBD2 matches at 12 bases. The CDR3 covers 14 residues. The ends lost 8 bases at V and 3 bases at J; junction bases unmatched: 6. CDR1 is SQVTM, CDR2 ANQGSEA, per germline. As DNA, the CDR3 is TGCAGCTCGCGGACTAGCGGGGCGACAGATACGCAGTATTTT. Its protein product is CSSRTSGATDTQYF.

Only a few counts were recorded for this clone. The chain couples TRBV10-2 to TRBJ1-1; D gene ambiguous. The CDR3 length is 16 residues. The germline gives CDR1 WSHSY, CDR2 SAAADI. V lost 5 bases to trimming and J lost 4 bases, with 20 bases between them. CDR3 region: CASSPGLGEGTTEAFF. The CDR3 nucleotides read TGCGCCAGCAGTCCAGGACTAGGAGAGGGAACCACTGAAGCTTTCTTT.

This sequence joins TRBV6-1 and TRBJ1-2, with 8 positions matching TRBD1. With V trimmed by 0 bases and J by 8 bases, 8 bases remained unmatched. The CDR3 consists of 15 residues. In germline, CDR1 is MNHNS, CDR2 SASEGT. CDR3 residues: CASSEASGGSTGYTF. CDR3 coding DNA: TGTGCCAGCAGTGAAGCATCAGGGGGCTCGACGGGCTACACCTTC.

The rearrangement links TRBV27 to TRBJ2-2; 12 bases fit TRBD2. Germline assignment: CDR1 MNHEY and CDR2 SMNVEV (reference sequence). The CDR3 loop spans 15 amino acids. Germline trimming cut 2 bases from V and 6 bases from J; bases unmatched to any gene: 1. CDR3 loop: CASSLGTSGSGELFF. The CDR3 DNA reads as TGTGCCAGCAGTTTAGGGACTAGCGGGTCCGGGGAGCTGTTTTTT.

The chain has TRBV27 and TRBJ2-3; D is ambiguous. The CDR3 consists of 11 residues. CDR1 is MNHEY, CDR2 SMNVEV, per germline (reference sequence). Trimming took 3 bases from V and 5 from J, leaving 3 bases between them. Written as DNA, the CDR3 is TGTGCCAGCAGTTTCAGAGATACGCAGTATTTT. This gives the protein CASSFRDTQYF.

The CDR3 region is CASRLPGQGVNWRYGYTF. CDR3 in DNA: TGTGCCAGCAGATTACCGGGACAGGGGGTTAATTGGAGATATGGCTACACCTTC. The chain carries TRBV28 and TRBJ1-2; 11 positions match TRBD1. Germline assignment: CDR1 MDHEN and CDR2 SYDVKM. The length of the CDR3 is 18 residues. V dropped 6 bases and J dropped 5; count of bases not matched to a gene: 17.

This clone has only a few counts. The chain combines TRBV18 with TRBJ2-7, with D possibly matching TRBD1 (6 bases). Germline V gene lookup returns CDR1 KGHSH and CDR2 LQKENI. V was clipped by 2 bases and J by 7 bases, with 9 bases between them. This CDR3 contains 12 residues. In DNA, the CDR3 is TGTGCCAGCTCACCAAAGGACAGAGAGCAGTACTTC. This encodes CASSPKDREQYF.

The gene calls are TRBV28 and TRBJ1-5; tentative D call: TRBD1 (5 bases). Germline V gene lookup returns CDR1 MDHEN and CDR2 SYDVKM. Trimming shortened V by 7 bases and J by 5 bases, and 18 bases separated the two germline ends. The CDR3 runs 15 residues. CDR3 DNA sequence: TGTGCCAGCATCACCGGGGGACGTGAGGATCAGCCCCAGCATTTT. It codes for CASITGGREDQPQHF.